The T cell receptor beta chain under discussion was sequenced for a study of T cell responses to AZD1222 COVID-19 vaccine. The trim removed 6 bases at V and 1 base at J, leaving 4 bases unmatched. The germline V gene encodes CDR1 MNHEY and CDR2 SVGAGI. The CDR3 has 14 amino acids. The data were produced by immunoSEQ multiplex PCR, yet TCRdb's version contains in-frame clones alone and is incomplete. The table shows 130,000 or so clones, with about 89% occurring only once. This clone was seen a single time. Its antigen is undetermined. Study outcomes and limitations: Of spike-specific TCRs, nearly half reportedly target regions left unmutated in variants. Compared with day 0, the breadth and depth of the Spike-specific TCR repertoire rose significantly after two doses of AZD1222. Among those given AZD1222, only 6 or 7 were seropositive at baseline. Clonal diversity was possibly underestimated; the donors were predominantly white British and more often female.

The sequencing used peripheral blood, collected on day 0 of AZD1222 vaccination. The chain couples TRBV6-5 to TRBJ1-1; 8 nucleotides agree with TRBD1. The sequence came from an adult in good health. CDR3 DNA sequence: TGTGCCAGCAGCCTCGACAGGGGGAACACTGAAGCTTTCTTT. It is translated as CASSLDRGNTEAFF.